This T cell receptor beta chain was identified during a study of prognosis after radiotherapy for stage I lung cancer. This clonotype came up many times. The CDR3 is 13 amino acids. The V gene lost 2 bases and the J gene lost 9 bases, with 14 bases spanning the gap. CDR1 is SGHDT, CDR2 YYEEEE, per germline. From genomic DNA, two-round multiplex PCR was used to amplify TCR beta CDR3. First-round PCR amplification was performed with primers specific to each TRBV and TRBJ gene. TCRdb reprocessed the multiplex PCR reads with MiXCR, giving one entry per CDR3 protein. The sample holds tens of thousands of distinct CDR3 sequences, less than 35% seen once.

The material sequenced was PBMCs, taken before or after stereotactic body radiation therapy (not recorded which). J is TRBJ1-2 and V is TRBV5-6, with a possible D match to TRBD1 (6 bases). The sequence was collected from a donor over 45 with non-small cell lung cancer. The CDR3 coding sequence is TGTGCCAGCAGCTTAGGACAGACAGCCCGCTACACCTTC. Translated: CASSLGQTARYTF.